Shown below are 20 T cell receptor beta chains from a single sample sequenced in a study of blood T cell repertoires in COVID-19. Assay used: immunoSEQ multiplex PCR; TCRdb lists only in-frame clones, some missing. The sample holds about 180,000 clones; 80% to 90% are singletons and the top ten take less than 2%. The material sequenced was peripheral blood. All receptors derive from a man aged 18 to 30 who had recovered from COVID-19.

The V and J genes are TRBV7-3 and TRBJ2-3; 8 bases are a match to TRBD2. The trim removed 6 bases at V and 6 bases at J, leaving 11 bases unmatched. The CDR3 runs 15 residues. In germline, CDR1 is SGHTA, CDR2 FQGTGA. Here the CDR3 reads CASRSSGSRGDTQYF. The CDR3 region has the DNA TGTGCCAGCAGATCAAGCGGGAGTAGAGGCGATACGCAGTATTTT.

The chain recombines TRBV28 with TRBJ2-7; D is unclear. Per germline, CDR1 MDHEN and CDR2 SYDVKM. Trimming removed 2 bases at V and 2 bases at J, with 10 bases between. The CDR3 consists of 14 residues. CDR3 nucleotides: TGTGCCAGCAGTTTAGGGCAGGCCCCCTACGAGCAGTACTTC. Protein product: CASSLGQAPYEQYF. Based on the CDR3 plus reference TRBV28 and TRBJ2-7, the full variable domain is DVKVTQSSRYLVKRTGEKVFLECVQDMDHENMFWYRQDPGLGLRLIYFSYDVKMKEKGDIPEGYSVSREKKERFSLILESASTNQTSMYLCASSLGQAPYEQYFGPGTRLTVT.

The V gene is TRBV9, the J gene TRBJ1-1; tentative D call: TRBD1 (6 bases). Germline V lookup: CDR1 SGDLS, CDR2 YYNGEE. V gave up 4 bases and J gave up 3 bases, with 16 bases separating them. The CDR3 consists of 15 residues. CDR3 residues: CASSPHRVLDTEAFF. For the CDR3, the DNA is TGTGCCAGCAGCCCCCACAGGGTTTTGGACACTGAAGCTTTCTTT.

This chain connects TRBV5-1 to TRBJ1-4; D not resolved. The CDR3 runs to 16 residues. Germline CDR1 reads SGHRS; CDR2 reads YFSETQ. The ends were cut back, 1 base at V and 0 bases at J, with 10 bases in the middle. For the CDR3, the DNA is TGCGCCAGCAGCTTGATTGGCCAGGCAACTAATGAAAAACTGTTTTTT. Translating gives CASSLIGQATNEKLFF.

Only a few counts were recorded for this clone. V usage is TRBV5-4 and J usage is TRBJ1-6; no reliable D call. Trimming pared 0 bases from V and 5 bases from J, leaving 6 bases between. The CDR3 extends over 14 amino acids. Per the germline V gene, CDR1 is SGHNT and CDR2 is YYREEE (reference sequence). The CDR3 nucleotides are TGTGCCAGCAGCTTGGAGCGGAATAATTCACCCCTCCACTTT. Translated: CASSLERNNSPLHF.

CDR3 coding DNA: TGTGCCAGCCAAACTAGCGGGCCGACAGATACGCAGTATTTT. Its translation is CASQTSGPTDTQYF. V gene TRBV28 combines with J gene TRBJ2-3, with 9 bases matching TRBD2. This CDR3 has 14 amino acids. Germline CDR1 is MDHEN and CDR2 is SYDVKM. The V segment lost 8 bases and the J segment 3 bases; nucleotides outside the gene matches: 6.

This clone was observed a handful of times. V gene TRBV5-4 combines with J gene TRBJ1-1, with a possible D match to TRBD1 (5 bases). Germline CDR1 reads SGHNT; CDR2 reads YYREEE (reference sequence). This CDR3 has 14 residues. Trimming removed 1 base from V and 1 base from J, with 8 bases in between. This CDR3 is CASSLTTENTEAFF. The CDR3 DNA reads TGTGCCAGCAGCTTGACGACAGAGAACACTGAAGCTTTCTTT.

CDR3 residues: CASSRGSQETQYF. In DNA, the CDR3 is TGTGCCAGCAGCCGCGGGAGCCAAGAGACCCAGTACTTC. This rearrangement joins TRBV5-6 to TRBJ2-5, with 7 bases aligning to TRBD2. Germline CDR1 reads SGHDT; CDR2 reads YYEEEE. Germline trimming cut 4 bases from V and 1 base from J; bases unmatched to any gene: 1. The CDR3 is made up of 13 amino acids.

CDR3 amino acids: CSVGGLRADTQYF. The CDR3, as DNA: TGCAGCGTTGGGGGGCTAAGGGCAGATACGCAGTATTTT. V gene TRBV29-1 combines with J gene TRBJ2-3; D might be TRBD1 (6 bases). The CDR3 runs to 13 residues. CDR1 and CDR2 (germline): SQVTM, ANQGSEA. V shed 4 bases and J shed 4 bases, with 12 bases lying between them.

The J gene is TRBJ1-2, the V gene TRBV7-2; 7 bases agree with TRBD1. V lost 5 bases and J lost 8; bases outside the gene matches: 8. From germline, CDR1 is SGHTA and CDR2 FQGNSA. This CDR3 is built from 13 residues. The CDR3 region has the DNA TGTGCCAGCAGCCCTGACAGGGCGGGAGGCTACACCTTC. Amino acids: CASSPDRAGGYTF.

This chain connects TRBV6-5 to TRBJ2-5; 9 nucleotides align to TRBD1. Trimming took 6 bases from V and 0 from J; bases not matched to a gene: 2. The CDR3 contains 14 residues. Germline loops: CDR1 MNHEY, CDR2 SVGAGI. The CDR3 nucleotides are TGTGCCAGCAGGGGGACAGGGTACCAAGAGACCCAGTACTTC. Amino acid sequence: CASRGTGYQETQYF.

The rearrangement joins TRBV11-1 to TRBJ2-1; 9 bases are a match to TRBD1. Trimming took 3 bases from V and 7 from J; bases not matched to a gene: 7. CDR1 is SGHAT and CDR2 is FQDESV in the germline V gene (reference sequence). The length of the CDR3 is 15 residues. CDR3 residues: CASSLRTGDWNEQFF. As DNA, the CDR3 is TGTGCCAGCAGCTTGAGGACAGGGGATTGGAATGAGCAGTTCTTC.

Comment on this clone: Within the sample, other DNA sequences also encode this same CDR3. The chain employs TRBV7-2 and TRBJ2-7; TRBD2 aligns across 10 bases. Germline loops: CDR1 SGHTA, CDR2 FQGNSA. CDR3 length equals 14 residues. The V and J ends lost 2 bases and 3 bases, in that order; junction bases with no gene match: 1. CDR3 residues: CASSLTSGNYEQYF. The CDR3 DNA sequence: TGTGCCAGCAGCTTAACTAGCGGGAACTACGAGCAGTACTTC.

The J gene is TRBJ2-2, the V gene TRBV19; 8 nucleotides align to TRBD1. Germline V gives CDR1 LNHDA, CDR2 SQIVND (reference sequence). This CDR3 comprises 16 residues. J was trimmed by 6 bases and V by 2 bases; bases with no gene match: 8. The CDR3 loop reads CASSIPRTGLPGELFF. The CDR3 DNA sequence: TGTGCCAGTAGTATACCCCGGACAGGGCTTCCCGGGGAGCTGTTTTTT.

About this clone: An end of the junction does not agree with germline; a read error may underlie this. The rearrangement uses TRBV7-7 and TRBJ1-5; tentative D call: TRBD1 (6 bases). This CDR3 contains 16 residues. Germline CDR1 and CDR2: SSHAT and FNYEAQ (reference sequence). DNA of the CDR3: TGTGCTAGCAGCTTAGCGACACAGGGCTTCAATCAGCCCCAGCATTTT. Translation: CASSLATQGFNQPQHF.

This rearrangement joins TRBV7-2 to TRBJ2-3; 11 nucleotides agree with TRBD2. Germline CDR1 reads SGHTA; CDR2 reads FQGNSA. There are 18 residues in the CDR3. V lost 1 base to trimming and J lost 4 bases; unmatched junction nucleotides: 10. The CDR3 sequence: CASSLDLLAGGPPDTQYF. The CDR3 DNA reads TGTGCCAGCAGCTTAGACCTCTTAGCGGGAGGGCCCCCAGATACGCAGTATTTT.

This sequence joins TRBV7-9 and TRBJ2-1, with a weak D call TRBD1 (6 bases). The V end lost 1 base, the J end lost 10 bases, and 14 bases lay between the germline ends. The germline gives CDR1 SEHNR, CDR2 FQNEAQ (reference sequence). The CDR3 spans 14 residues. The CDR3 DNA reads TGTGCCAGCAGCTTAGGGACAGAGGCTAGCGAGCAGTTCTTC. Residues: CASSLGTEASEQFF.

The chain employs TRBV7-9 and TRBJ1-1, with 7 bases aligning to TRBD1. Trimming cost V 3 bases and J 4 bases; bases outside gene matches: 5. The length of the CDR3 is 14 residues. CDR1 is SEHNR, CDR2 FQNEAQ, per germline (reference sequence). The CDR3 sequence: CASSLQGGPTEAFF. DNA for the CDR3: TGTGCCAGCAGCTTGCAAGGGGGCCCCACTGAAGCTTTCTTT.

The rearrangement joins TRBV11-2 to TRBJ2-5; 14 bases align to TRBD2. Per germline, CDR1 SGHAT and CDR2 FQNNGV. This CDR3 is 15 amino acids long. V shed 5 bases, J shed 4 bases, and the junction held 3 bases outside the gene matches. The DNA for the CDR3 is TGTGCCAGCAGCGCCGGACTAGCGGGGGGAGAGACCCAGTACTTC. Translation gives CASSAGLAGGETQYF.

The chain is built from TRBV29-1 and TRBJ2-1; 11 nucleotides agree with TRBD2. CDR1 is SQVTM and CDR2 is ANQGSEA in the germline V gene. There are 13 residues in the CDR3. CDR3 sequence (DNA): TGCAGTACTAGCGGGAGATCCTACAATGAGCAGTTCTTC. Translation gives CSTSGRSYNEQFF.